This T cell receptor beta chain was identified during a study of cytomegalovirus exposure and HLA in healthy donors. The CDR3 is made up of 12 amino acids. Germline CDR1 is SGHDT and CDR2 is YYEEEE. Trimming shortened V by 0 bases and J by 4 bases, and 5 bases separated the two germline ends. Primers: 60 Vbeta forward and 13 Jbeta reverse. Sequencing used immunoSEQ multiplex PCR; TCRdb keeps in-frame clones, though not all of them. The data contain about 110,000 clones, approximately 71% of them singletons. The TCR comes from a woman in her sixties or seventies in good health and CMV-seropositive. The chain links TRBV5-6 to TRBJ2-7; D call uncertain. The sequencing input was PBMCs. The CDR3 sequence is CASSLGLYEQYF. The CDR3 nucleotides are TGTGCCAGCAGCTTGGGTCTGTACGAGCAGTACTTC.